Shown below are 14 T cell receptor beta chains from a single sample sequenced in a study of blood T cell repertoires in COVID-19. Repertoires were generated with immunoSEQ multiplex PCR, while TCRdb's copy carries only in-frame clones and drops some. The table includes around 30,000 clones, roughly 65% detected once. Sequencing input: peripheral blood. The source of these receptors is a human donor in a cohort sampled during active COVID-19.

The chain combines TRBV5-4 with TRBJ2-3; a weak D match, TRBD2 (6 bases). The V end was cut by 0 bases, the J end by 2 bases, with 16 bases between. Germline V gene sequence: CDR1 SGHNT, CDR2 YYREEE (reference sequence). CDR3 size: 17 residues. The DNA of the CDR3 is TGTGCCAGCAGCTTGGAGTCCAGGCGGGGTCTCACAGATACGCAGTATTTT. Translating gives CASSLESRRGLTDTQYF.

This clone was picked up many times. This chain connects TRBV5-8 to TRBJ2-7, with 9 bases matching TRBD2. CDR3 length: 14 amino acids. The germline V gene encodes CDR1 SGHTS and CDR2 YDEGEE. V was pared by 4 bases and J by 6 bases, with 8 bases of the junction left unmatched. The CDR3 region is CASSRSGRMGEQYF. CDR3 nucleotide sequence: TGTGCCAGCAGCCGTAGCGGGAGAATGGGCGAGCAGTACTTC.

V is TRBV12-3 or TRBV12-4 and J is TRBJ1-4, with D uncertain. V was shortened by 6 bases and J by 6 bases, with 8 bases between the two germline ends. The CDR3 is 12 amino acids. The CDR3 DNA reads as TGTGCCAGCAGCCGGTCTGATGAAAAACTGTTTTTT. It specifies CASSRSDEKLFF.

This clone came up a few times. The genes are TRBV2 and TRBJ1-2, with D perhaps TRBD1 (6 bases). Germline V CDR1 and CDR2: SNHLY, FYNNEI. This CDR3 has 12 residues. V lost 5 bases, J lost 4 bases, and 8 bases lay in between. The CDR3, as DNA: TGTGCCAGCAGTCTGGACAGCTATGGCTACACCTTC. It specifies CASSLDSYGYTF.

V usage is TRBV11-2 and J usage is TRBJ1-3; D is perhaps TRBD1 (5 bases). The V end was cut by 7 bases, the J end by 1 base, with 14 bases between. The germline gives CDR1 SGHAT, CDR2 FQNNGV. The CDR3 contains 15 residues. CDR3 protein: CASIPPRGSGNTIYF. The DNA for the CDR3 is TGTGCCAGCATCCCCCCTCGGGGGTCTGGAAACACCATATATTTT.

This chain joins TRBV18 and TRBJ2-5; a weak D match, TRBD1 (6 bases). This CDR3 region has 13 residues. V lost 3 bases, J lost 6 bases, and 11 bases lay in between. Germline V gene lookup returns CDR1 KGHSH and CDR2 LQKENI. The CDR3 spells CASSPPDRQTQYF. In DNA, the CDR3 is TGTGCCAGCTCACCCCCGGACAGACAGACCCAGTACTTC.

V and J are TRBV15 and TRBJ2-3, with no clear D. Germline assignment: CDR1 LNHNV and CDR2 YYDKDF (reference sequence). This CDR3 comprises 15 residues. Deletions cut 0 bases from V and 1 base from J, with 8 bases between. In DNA, the CDR3 is TGTGCCACCAGCAGAGATCCTACAGGCACAGATACGCAGTATTTT. This gives the protein CATSRDPTGTDTQYF. The full variable domain, with the rest looked up from reference TRBV15 and TRBJ2-3, is DAMVIQNPRYQVTQFGKPVTLSCSQTLNHNVMYWYQQKSSQAPKLLFHYYDKDFNNEADTPDNFQSRRPNTSFCFLDIRSPGLGDTAMYLCATSRDPTGTDTQYFGPGTRLTVL.

The rearrangement links TRBV7-9 to TRBJ1-1; D might be TRBD1 (5 bases). Germline lookup yields CDR1 SEHNR and CDR2 FQNEAQ (reference sequence). The CDR3 consists of 14 residues. The V gene lost 5 bases and the J gene lost 3 bases, with 13 bases spanning the gap. CDR3 sequence: CASSRLGGDTEAFF. The CDR3 nucleotides read TGTGCCAGCAGCCGGCTGGGGGGGGACACTGAAGCTTTCTTT.

The chain recombines TRBV29-1 with TRBJ1-1, with D unresolved. Germline V gene data show CDR1 as SQVTM and CDR2 as ANQGSEA. The CDR3 length is 12 residues. V was cut by 5 bases and J by 0 bases, with 7 bases left in between. The CDR3 region is CSVFRMNTEAFF. The CDR3 region has the DNA TGCAGCGTTTTCAGGATGAACACTGAAGCTTTCTTT.

This clone is medium-sized. The J gene is TRBJ2-1, the V gene TRBV7-2; 8 bases are a match to TRBD2. The germline V gene encodes CDR1 SGHTA and CDR2 FQGNSA. The CDR3 runs to 15 residues. Germline trimming cut 4 bases from V and 12 bases from J; bases unmatched to any gene: 14. CDR3 amino acids: CASSSSGSKGRRQFF. The CDR3 DNA reads as TGTGCCAGCAGCTCTAGCGGGTCAAAGGGGAGGAGGCAGTTCTTC.

CDR3 amino acids: CASSLDLSGAGASEQYF. DNA for the CDR3: TGCGCCAGCAGCTTGGACTTAAGCGGAGCGGGAGCTTCCGAGCAGTACTTC. The chain couples TRBV5-1 to TRBJ2-7, with TRBD2 matching over 8 bases. The CDR3 is made up of 17 amino acids. CDR1 is SGHRS and CDR2 is YFSETQ in the germline V gene. With 0 bases clipped from V and 6 bases from J, the junction kept 14 bases outside the gene matches.

The rearrangement joins TRBV2 to TRBJ2-1, with 13 nucleotides matching TRBD2. V gave up 5 bases and J gave up 6 bases; unmatched junction bases: 10. This CDR3 region has 17 residues. Germline V CDR1 and CDR2: SNHLY, FYNNEI. This CDR3 reads CASSLLGLAGVFNEQFF. CDR3 nucleotide sequence: TGTGCCAGCAGTCTACTAGGACTAGCGGGAGTTTTCAATGAGCAGTTCTTC.

This chain links TRBV29-1 with TRBJ1-2, with D possibly matching TRBD1 (5 bases). Germline V gene sequence: CDR1 SQVTM, CDR2 ANQGSEA. V was clipped by 4 bases and J by 0 bases, with 6 bases between them. This CDR3 comprises 12 residues. Written as DNA, the CDR3 is TGCAGCGTTGGACAGACTAACTATGGCTACACCTTC. Encoded protein: CSVGQTNYGYTF.

The chain has TRBV19 and TRBJ2-1; 9 bases map to TRBD2. V trimming: 3 bases; J trimming: 4 bases; junction bases outside the gene matches: 4. The CDR3 has 15 amino acids. CDR1 LNHDA and CDR2 SQIVND come from the germline V gene (reference sequence). As DNA, the CDR3 is TGTGCCAGTAGTATGACTAGCGGAGTTTACAATGAGCAGTTCTTC. The encoded protein is CASSMTSGVYNEQFF.